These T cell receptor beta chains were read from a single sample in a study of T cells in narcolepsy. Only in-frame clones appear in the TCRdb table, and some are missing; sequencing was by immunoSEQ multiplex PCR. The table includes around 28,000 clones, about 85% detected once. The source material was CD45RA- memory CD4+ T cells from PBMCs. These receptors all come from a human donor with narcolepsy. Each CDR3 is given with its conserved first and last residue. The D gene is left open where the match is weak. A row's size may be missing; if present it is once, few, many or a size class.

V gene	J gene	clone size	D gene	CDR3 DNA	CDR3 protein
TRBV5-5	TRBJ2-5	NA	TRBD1	TGTGCCAGCAGCTCGAAACCGGTCAGGGGGTCGGGAGAGACCCAGTACTTC	CASSSKPVRGSGETQYF
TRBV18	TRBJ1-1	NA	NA	TGTGCCAGCTCACCACCGGGTCTACAGGGGAACACTGAAGCTTTCTTT	CASSPPGLQGNTEAFF
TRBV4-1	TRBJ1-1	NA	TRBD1	TGCGCCAGCAGCCAAGATGTAACTAGGGACAGGCGTGAAGCTTTCTTT	CASSQDVTRDRREAFF
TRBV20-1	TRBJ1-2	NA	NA	TGCAGTGCCGGACAGATCTATGGCTACACCTTC	CSAGQIYGYTF
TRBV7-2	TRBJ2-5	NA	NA	TGTGCCAGCAGCGAAACGCGGGGTCGGGGATCGGCCCAGTACTTC	CASSETRGRGSAQYF
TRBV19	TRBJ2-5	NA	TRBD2	TGTGCCAGTAGTACCCCCTCCGGGACTAGTCAGGGGACCCAGTACTTC	CASSTPSGTSQGTQYF
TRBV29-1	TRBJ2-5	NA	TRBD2	TGCAGCGTTAGCCCCGGGGGGGGAGAGACCCAGTACTTC	CSVSPGGGETQYF
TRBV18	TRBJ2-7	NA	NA	TGCGCCAGCTCACCGATCTTCAGACAGACTTACGATGAGCAGTACTTC	CASSPIFRQTYDEQYF
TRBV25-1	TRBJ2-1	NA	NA	TGTGCCAGCGCCCTAGGGGGGGTTGGGCAGTTCTTC	CASALGGVGQFF
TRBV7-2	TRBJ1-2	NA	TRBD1	TGTGCCAGCAGCCCGCTACAGGGGGGCTACACCTTC	CASSPLQGGYTF
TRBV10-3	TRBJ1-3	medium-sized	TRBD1	TGTGCCATCCGGGACAGCGAAACTGGAAACACCATATATTTT	CAIRDSETGNTIYF
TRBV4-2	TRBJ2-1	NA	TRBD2	TGTGCCAGCAGCCTAACTAGCGGGGGGCAAAAAAATGAGCAGTTCTTC	CASSLTSGGQKNEQFF
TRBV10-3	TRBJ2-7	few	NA	TGTGCCAGCGGCGAACGTCCCGGGGAGCAGTACTTC	CASGERPGEQYF
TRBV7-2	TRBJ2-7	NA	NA	TGTGCCAGCAGCCCACAGGTTCGCGAGCAGTACTTC	CASSPQVREQYF
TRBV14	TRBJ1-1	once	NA	TGTGCCAGCAGCCCAAGTAGGGGGTTCTCTGAAGCTTTCTTT	CASSPSRGFSEAFF
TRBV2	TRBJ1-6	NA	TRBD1	TGTGCCAGCAGGGCCGGGACAGGGGGCTTTTCACCCCTCCACTTT	CASRAGTGGFSPLHF
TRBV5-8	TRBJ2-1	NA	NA	TGTGCCAGCAGCTTGGGGACGCAGTTCTTC	CASSLGTQFF
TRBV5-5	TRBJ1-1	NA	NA	TGTGCCAGCAGCTTGAAGGTCCCAGGCTTAGAGATGAACACTGAAGCTTTCTTT	CASSLKVPGLEMNTEAFF
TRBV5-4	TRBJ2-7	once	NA	TGTGCCAGCAGCTTGGGAATCGAGCAGTACTTC	CASSLGIEQYF
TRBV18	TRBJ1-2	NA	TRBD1	TGTGCCAGCTCACTCGACAGGGGGAGCTTTGGCTACACCTTC	CASSLDRGSFGYTF
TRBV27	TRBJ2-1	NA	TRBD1	TGTGCCAGCACCCCCCAGAAGGGGGCGATCGGTGGGAATGAGCAGTTCTTC	CASTPQKGAIGGNEQFF
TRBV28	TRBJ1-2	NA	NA	TGTGCCAGCAGTTATGAGGGGGCTAACTATGGCTACACCTTC	CASSYEGANYGYTF
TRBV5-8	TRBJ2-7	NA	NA	TGTGCCAGCAGCCGTGAGGGGGGTCGCTACGAGCAGTACTTC	CASSREGGRYEQYF
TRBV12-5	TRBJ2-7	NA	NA	TGTGCTAGTGGTTCAGCCTGGACAGCGGATAACTCCTACGAGCAGTACTTC	CASGSAWTADNSYEQYF
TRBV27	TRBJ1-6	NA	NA	TGTGCCAGCTCCCTGAGCTATAATTCACCCCTCCACTTT	CASSLSYNSPLHF
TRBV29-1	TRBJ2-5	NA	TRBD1	TGCAGCGTTGCCCGGGACAGGGGCGCCCGAGGGGGGGAGACCCAGTACTTC	CSVARDRGARGGETQYF
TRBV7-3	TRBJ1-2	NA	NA	TGTGCCAGCAGCCCCACCCGGGGAGATGGCTACACCTTC	CASSPTRGDGYTF
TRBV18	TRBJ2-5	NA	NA	TGTGCCAGCTCACCTCGGGGGGCCCTCCAAGAGACCCAGTACTTC	CASSPRGALQETQYF
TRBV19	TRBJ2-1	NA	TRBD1	TGTGCCAGTACCGGGACAGGGGGCAACAATGAGCAGTTCTTC	CASTGTGGNNEQFF
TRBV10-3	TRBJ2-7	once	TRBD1	TGTGCCAGCTCGGGACAGGGGCCCTACGAGCAGTACTTC	CASSGQGPYEQYF
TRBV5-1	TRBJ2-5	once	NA	TGCGCCAGCAGCGCTTCTCGAGAGACCCAGTACTTC	CASSASRETQYF
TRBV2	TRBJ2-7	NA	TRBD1	TGTGCCAGCAGTGATCAGGGGGCGATTTTTTACGAGCAGTACTTC	CASSDQGAIFYEQYF
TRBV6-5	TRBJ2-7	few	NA	TGTGCCAGCGCCGACTGGGGGGGGGCGGAGGAGCAGTACTTC	CASADWGGAEEQYF
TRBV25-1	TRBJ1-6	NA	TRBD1	TGTGCCAGCAGTGATTTAGGGACAGGGCCCTATAATTCACCCCTCCACTTT	CASSDLGTGPYNSPLHF
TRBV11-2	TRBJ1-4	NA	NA	TGTGCCAGCAGCCCACCCGTCCGTTCGGCTAATGAAAAACTGTTTTTT	CASSPPVRSANEKLFF
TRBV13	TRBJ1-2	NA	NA	TGTGCCAGCAGCTTAAAGCAGGGGATGGACTATGGCTACACCTTC	CASSLKQGMDYGYTF
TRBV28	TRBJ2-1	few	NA	TGTGCCAGCAGGATGGACCCATTCGGTGAGCAGTTCTTC	CASRMDPFGEQFF
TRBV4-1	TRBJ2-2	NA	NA	TGCGCCAGCAGCCAAGGGGGTCCACTGACCGGGGAGCTGTTTTTT	CASSQGGPLTGELFF
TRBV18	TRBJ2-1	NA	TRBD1	TGTGCCAGCTCACCCGACGGGACAGGGCAGTTCTTC	CASSPDGTGQFF
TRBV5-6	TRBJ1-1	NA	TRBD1	TGTGCCAGCAGCTTGCGGACAGGGGCCCTTCCTAGCACTGAAGCTTTCTTT	CASSLRTGALPSTEAFF
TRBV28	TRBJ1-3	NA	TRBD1	TGTGCCAGCAGGACAGGGGCCTCGTTCTCTGGAAACACCATATATTTT	CASRTGASFSGNTIYF
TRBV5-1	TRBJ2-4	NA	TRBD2	TGCGCCAGCAGCCTGACTAGCGGGGAGGTTAAAAACATTCAGTACTTC	CASSLTSGEVKNIQYF
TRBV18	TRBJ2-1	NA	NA	TGTGCCAGCTCACCAGAAGGGCCCGGTAAGCAGTTCTTC	CASSPEGPGKQFF
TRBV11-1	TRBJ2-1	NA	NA	TGTGCCAGCAGCTCCAGGTTGGGCGGGGTCAATGAGCAGTTCTTC	CASSSRLGGVNEQFF
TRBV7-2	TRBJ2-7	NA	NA	TGTGCCAGCAGCCGGACGTTCGGGGTGGGCGAGCAGTACTTC	CASSRTFGVGEQYF
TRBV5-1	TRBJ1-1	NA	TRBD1	TGCGCCAGCAGCTTGATGACAGGGAAACGGAACACTGAAGCTTTCTTT	CASSLMTGKRNTEAFF
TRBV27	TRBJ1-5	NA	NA	TGTGCCAGCGGCCTCAGGGCCTCTAATCAGCCCCAGCATTTT	CASGLRASNQPQHF
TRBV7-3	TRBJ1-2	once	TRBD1	TGTGCCAGCAGCCATACAGGGGTAAATGGCTACACCTTC	CASSHTGVNGYTF
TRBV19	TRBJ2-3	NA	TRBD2	TGTGCCAGCCAACTAGCGGGGGGGCAGGATACGCAGTATTTT	CASQLAGGQDTQYF
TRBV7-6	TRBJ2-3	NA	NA	TGTGCCAGCAGCTTTACCTTAACAGATACGCAGTATTTT	CASSFTLTDTQYF